This T cell receptor beta chain came from a study of early T cells in non-severe SARS-CoV-2 infection. Study-wide results and caveats: The matching step, a VDJdb search, favored anti-spike CD8 responses and missed private and CD4 specificities.

Unique molecular identifiers tagged individual cDNA molecules. From the 5' RACE reads, TCRdb called clonotypes with MiXCR, one entry per CDR3 protein. The sample contains under 30,000 distinct CDR3 sequences, 4.5% to 5% of which appear only once. In its sample, this clonotype was seen many times. Its antigen is still unknown. The CDR3 totals 14 residues. The source material was whole blood. The chain uses TRBV3-2 and TRBJ1-1; the DNA was not compared with TRBD1, the D call given in the table. TRBV3-2 is flagged as a pseudogene. This TCR derives from an adult who was a healthcare worker with PCR-confirmed SARS-CoV-2 infection or an uninfected control (not recorded which). In nucleotides, the CDR3 is TGTGCCAGCAGCCAAGGTGGACGGGGGGCTGAAGCTTTCTTT. Protein: CASSQGGRGAEAFF.